These T cell receptor beta chains were read from a single sample in a study of T cells in Graves' hyperthyroidism and ophthalmopathy. TCRdb processed the multiplex PCR reads anew with MiXCR; each CDR3 protein has one entry. The repertoire holds around 450,000 distinct CDR3 sequences, with 12% to 15% as singletons. The sequenced sample was blood. These receptors were taken from a woman younger than 35 with Graves' hyperthyroidism. The CDR3 runs from the conserved cysteine through the conserved F or W. The order of the fields is clone size, V gene, J gene, D gene, CDR3 protein, CDR3 DNA. The D gene is left open where the match is weak. Only some rows state a clone size, as once, few, many or a class for expanded clones.

few	TRBV7-2	TRBJ2-7	.	CASSHGLGDYEQYF	TGTGCCAGCAGCCACGGACTTGGGGACTACGAGCAGTACTTC
.	TRBV4-1	TRBJ1-4	.	CASSHTQGSRNEKLFF	TGCGCCAGCAGCCACACCCAAGGGAGTCGTAATGAAAAACTGTTTTTT
many	TRBV12-3/TRBV12-4	TRBJ2-5	TRBD1	CASSQGDRGPETQYF	TGTGCCAGCAGTCAGGGGGACAGGGGACCAGAGACCCAGTACTTC
.	TRBV18	TRBJ1-6	.	CASSRTQVTNSPLHF	TGTGCCAGCTCACGTACACAGGTGACCAATTCACCCCTCCACTTT
many	TRBV9	TRBJ2-3	.	CASSVGGKTTDTQYF	TGTGCCAGCAGCGTAGGAGGGAAAACCACAGATACGCAGTATTTT
few	TRBV19	TRBJ1-4	.	CASSNGAGGMLATNEKLFF	TGTGCCAGTAGTAATGGGGCCGGCGGGATGTTGGCAACTAATGAAAAACTGTTTTTT
few	TRBV7-9	TRBJ2-3	.	CASSFHVTQYF	TGTGCCAGCAGCTTTCATGTTACGCAGTATTTT
.	TRBV7-9	TRBJ2-3	TRBD2	CAGPPKGSGRADTQYF	TGTGCCGGTCCCCCTAAGGGTAGCGGGAGAGCAGATACGCAGTATTTT
.	TRBV2	TRBJ1-3	.	CASRPNLSYGNTIYF	TGTGCCAGCAGACCAAACCTAAGCTATGGAAACACCATATATTTT
many	TRBV7-3	TRBJ2-2	.	CASSLTMAGELFF	TGTGCCAGCAGCTTAACGATGGCCGGGGAGCTGTTTTTT
few	TRBV9	TRBJ2-5	TRBD2	CASSPRTSGRATETQYF	TGTGCCAGCAGCCCCAGAACCAGCGGGAGGGCCACAGAGACCCAGTACTTC
many	TRBV9	TRBJ2-7	TRBD1	CASSVGWTGVYEQYF	TGTGCCAGCAGCGTAGGGTGGACAGGGGTCTACGAGCAGTACTTC
many	TRBV6-1	TRBJ1-1	.	CASSEAGRRWDTEAFF	TGTGCCAGCAGTGAAGCAGGCCGGAGGTGGGACACTGAAGCTTTCTTT
.	TRBV19	TRBJ2-7	.	CASSIAQGTYEQYF	TGTGCCAGTAGTATAGCTCAGGGGACCTACGAGCAGTACTTC
many	TRBV28	TRBJ1-1	.	CASETSQALNTEAFF	TGTGCCAGCGAAACGAGCCAGGCATTGAACACTGAAGCTTTCTTT
many	TRBV29-1	TRBJ1-5	TRBD1	CSVQTGGKGNQPQHF	TGCAGCGTCCAAACAGGGGGTAAGGGCAATCAGCCCCAGCATTTT
few	TRBV7-2	TRBJ2-3	.	CASSFDSTQYF	TGTGCCAGCAGCTTTGACAGTACGCAGTATTTT
.	TRBV27	TRBJ1-4	TRBD1	CASSTGQDEKLFF	TGTGCCAGCAGTACGGGACAGGATGAAAAACTGTTTTTT